This T cell receptor (beta chain) emerged from a study of molecular identifiers for immune sequencing clone quantification. Study-level points and caveats: A single cell's spiked Jurkat TCR RNA was reportedly detectable among more than 950,000 naive cells.

This clonotype was picked up a small number of times. As yet, its antigen is unknown. Sorting recovered naive CD8 T cells on a CD8+CD4-CCR7+CD45RA+ profile. Each CDR3 protein gets one entry after TCRdb re-called the PCR reads with MiXCR. The sample lists roughly 300,000 distinct CDR3 sequences, 24% seen once, with about 0.71% in the top ten. Germline assignment: CDR1 LGHNA and CDR2 YNFKEQ. The V and J ends lost 1 base and 4 bases respectively, with 25 bases between them. The CDR3 runs 19 residues. What was sequenced was naive CD8+ T cells from blood, with Jurkat cell RNA spiked in. The subset was: FACS-sorted CD8+CD4-CCR7+CD45RA+ naive T cells. This receptor was taken from a human donor in good health. Some libraries in this study had Jurkat cell RNA spiked in. The chain is built from TRBV4-2 and TRBJ2-5; maybe TRBD2 (6 bases). Written as DNA, the CDR3 is TGTGCCAGCAGCCAAGGAGGGGCCCGCGGGGCTAGCTGGCGAGAGACCCAGTACTTC. This encodes CASSQGGARGASWRETQYF.